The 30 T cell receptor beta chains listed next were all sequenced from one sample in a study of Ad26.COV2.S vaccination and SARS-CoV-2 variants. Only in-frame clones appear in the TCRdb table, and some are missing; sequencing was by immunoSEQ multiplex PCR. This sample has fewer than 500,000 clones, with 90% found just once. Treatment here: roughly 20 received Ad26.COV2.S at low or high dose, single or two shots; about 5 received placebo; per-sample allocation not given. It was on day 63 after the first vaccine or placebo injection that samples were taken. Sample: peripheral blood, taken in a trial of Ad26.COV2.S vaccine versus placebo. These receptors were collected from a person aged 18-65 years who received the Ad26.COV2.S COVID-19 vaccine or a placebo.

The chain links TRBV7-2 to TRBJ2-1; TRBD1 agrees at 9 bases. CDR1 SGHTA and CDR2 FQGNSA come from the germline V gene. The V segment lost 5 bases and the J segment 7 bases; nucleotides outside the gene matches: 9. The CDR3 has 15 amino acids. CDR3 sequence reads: CASSPYRGRSNEQFF. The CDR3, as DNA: TGTGCCAGCAGCCCCTACAGGGGGCGTTCGAATGAGCAGTTCTTC.

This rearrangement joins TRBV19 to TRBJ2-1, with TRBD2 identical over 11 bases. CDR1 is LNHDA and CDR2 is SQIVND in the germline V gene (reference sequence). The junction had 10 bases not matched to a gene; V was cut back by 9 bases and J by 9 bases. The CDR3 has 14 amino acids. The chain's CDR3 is CASQTSGIVGEQFF. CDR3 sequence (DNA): TGTGCCAGCCAGACTAGCGGGATAGTCGGTGAGCAGTTCTTC.

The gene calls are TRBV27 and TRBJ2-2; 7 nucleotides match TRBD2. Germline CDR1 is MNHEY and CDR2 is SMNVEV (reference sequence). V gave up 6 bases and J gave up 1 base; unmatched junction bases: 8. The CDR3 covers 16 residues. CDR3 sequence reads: CASSPGLAENTGELFF. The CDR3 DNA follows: TGTGCCAGCAGCCCGGGGCTAGCGGAGAACACCGGGGAGCTGTTTTTT.

The CDR3 DNA sequence: TGCGCCAGCAGCCTCCAGCCAAACATGCCAGGGCCCTACGAGCAGTACTTC. It specifies CASSLQPNMPGPYEQYF. The genes are TRBV5-1 and TRBJ2-7; D perhaps matches TRBD1 (5 bases). Germline lookup yields CDR1 SGHRS and CDR2 YFSETQ. The CDR3 contains 17 residues. Trimming pared 4 bases from V and 2 bases from J, leaving 22 bases between.

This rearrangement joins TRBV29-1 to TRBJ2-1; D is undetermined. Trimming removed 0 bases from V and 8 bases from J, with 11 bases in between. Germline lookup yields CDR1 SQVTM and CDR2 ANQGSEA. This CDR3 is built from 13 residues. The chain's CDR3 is CSVEDPRFDEQFF. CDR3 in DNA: TGCAGCGTTGAAGATCCGAGATTCGATGAGCAGTTCTTC.

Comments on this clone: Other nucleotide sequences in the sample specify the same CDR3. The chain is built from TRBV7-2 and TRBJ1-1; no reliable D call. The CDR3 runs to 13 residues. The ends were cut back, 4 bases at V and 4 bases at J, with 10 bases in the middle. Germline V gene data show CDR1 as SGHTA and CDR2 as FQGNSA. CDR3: CASSSSGGTEAFF. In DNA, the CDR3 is TGTGCCAGCAGCTCGTCGGGAGGCACTGAAGCTTTCTTT.

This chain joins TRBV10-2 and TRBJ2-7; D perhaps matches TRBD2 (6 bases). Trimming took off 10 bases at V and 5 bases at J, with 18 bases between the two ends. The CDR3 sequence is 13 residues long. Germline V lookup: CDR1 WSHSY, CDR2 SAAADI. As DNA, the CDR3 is TGCGCCACCATGGGGAGCGGGTTCCACGAGCAGTACTTC. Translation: CATMGSGFHEQYF.

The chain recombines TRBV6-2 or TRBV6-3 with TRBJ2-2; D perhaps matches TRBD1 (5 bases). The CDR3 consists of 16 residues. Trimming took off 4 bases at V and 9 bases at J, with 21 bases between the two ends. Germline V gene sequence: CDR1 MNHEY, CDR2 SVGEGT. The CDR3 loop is CASSSGTIQGFRELFF. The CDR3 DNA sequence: TGTGCCAGCAGTTCCGGTACCATCCAGGGTTTCCGGGAGCTGTTTTTT.

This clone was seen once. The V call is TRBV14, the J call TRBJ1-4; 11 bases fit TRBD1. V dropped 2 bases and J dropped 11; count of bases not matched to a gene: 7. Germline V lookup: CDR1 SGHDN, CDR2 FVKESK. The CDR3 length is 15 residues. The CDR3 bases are TGTGCCAGCAGCCAATCCCTCGGGACAGGGGGGAAACTGTTTTTT. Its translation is CASSQSLGTGGKLFF.

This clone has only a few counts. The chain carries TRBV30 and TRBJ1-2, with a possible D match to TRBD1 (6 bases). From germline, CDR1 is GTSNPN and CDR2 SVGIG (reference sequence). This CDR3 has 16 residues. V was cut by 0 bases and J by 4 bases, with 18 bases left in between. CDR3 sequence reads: CAWSVTAGEDLYGYTF. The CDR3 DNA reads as TGTGCCTGGAGTGTAACGGCAGGGGAGGATCTCTATGGCTACACCTTC.

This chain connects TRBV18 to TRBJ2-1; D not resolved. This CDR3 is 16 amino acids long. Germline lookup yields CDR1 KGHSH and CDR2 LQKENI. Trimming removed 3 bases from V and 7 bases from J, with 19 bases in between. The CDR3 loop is CASSPMDPLMGNEQFF. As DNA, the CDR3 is TGTGCCAGCTCACCCATGGACCCCCTAATGGGTAATGAGCAGTTCTTC.

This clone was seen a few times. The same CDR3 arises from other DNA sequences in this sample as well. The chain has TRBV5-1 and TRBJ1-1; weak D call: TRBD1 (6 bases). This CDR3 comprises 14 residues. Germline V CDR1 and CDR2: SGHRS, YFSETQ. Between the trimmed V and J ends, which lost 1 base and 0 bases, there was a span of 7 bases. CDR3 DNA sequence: TGCGCCAGCAGCTTGACAGGGATGAACACTGAAGCTTTCTTT. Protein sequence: CASSLTGMNTEAFF.

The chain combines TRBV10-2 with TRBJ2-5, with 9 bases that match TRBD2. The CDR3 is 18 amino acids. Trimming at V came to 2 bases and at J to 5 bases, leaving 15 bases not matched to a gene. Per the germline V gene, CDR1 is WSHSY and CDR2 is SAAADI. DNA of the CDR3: TGCGCCAGCAGTGAGACCAAAATGTTACTAGCGGGTGGTGAGACCCAGTACTTC. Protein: CASSETKMLLAGGETQYF.

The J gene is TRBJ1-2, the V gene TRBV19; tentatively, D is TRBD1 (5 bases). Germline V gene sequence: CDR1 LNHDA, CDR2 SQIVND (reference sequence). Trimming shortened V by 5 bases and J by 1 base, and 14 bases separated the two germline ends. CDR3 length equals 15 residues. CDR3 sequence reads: CASSPQDPYNYGYTF. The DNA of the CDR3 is TGTGCCAGTAGTCCACAGGACCCTTATAACTATGGCTACACCTTC.

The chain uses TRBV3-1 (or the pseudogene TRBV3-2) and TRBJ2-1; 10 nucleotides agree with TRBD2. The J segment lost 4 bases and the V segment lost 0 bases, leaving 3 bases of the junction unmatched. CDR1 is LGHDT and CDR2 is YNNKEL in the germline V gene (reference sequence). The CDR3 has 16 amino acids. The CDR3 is CASSQEGLAAYNEQFF. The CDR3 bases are TGTGCCAGCAGCCAAGAAGGACTAGCGGCATACAATGAGCAGTTCTTC.

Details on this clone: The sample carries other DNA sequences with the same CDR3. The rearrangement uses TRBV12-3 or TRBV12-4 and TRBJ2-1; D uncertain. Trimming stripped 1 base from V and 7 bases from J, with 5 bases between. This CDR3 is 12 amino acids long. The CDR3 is CASSLGSNEQFF. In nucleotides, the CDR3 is TGTGCCAGCAGTTTAGGGAGTAATGAGCAGTTCTTC.

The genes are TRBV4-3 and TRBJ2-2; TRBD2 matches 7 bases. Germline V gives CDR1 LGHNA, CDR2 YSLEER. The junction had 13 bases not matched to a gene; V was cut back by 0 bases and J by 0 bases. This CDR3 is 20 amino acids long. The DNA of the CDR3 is TGCGCCAGCAGCCAAGACCCTCGGGACGGGAGGACCGCGAACACCGGGGAGCTGTTTTTT. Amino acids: CASSQDPRDGRTANTGELFF.

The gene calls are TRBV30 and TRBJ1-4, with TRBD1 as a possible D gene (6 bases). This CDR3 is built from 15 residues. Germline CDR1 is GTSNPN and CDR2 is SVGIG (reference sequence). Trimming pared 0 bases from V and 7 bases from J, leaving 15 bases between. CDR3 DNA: TGTGCCTGGAGTGTTATTGGGGGGGCTGGTGAAAAACTGTTTTTT. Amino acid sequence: CAWSVIGGAGEKLFF.

The CDR3 loop reads CASSQEFRTVTYEQYF. CDR3 in DNA: TGCGCCAGCAGCCAAGAGTTCAGAACAGTGACCTACGAGCAGTACTTC. This chain joins TRBV4-3 and TRBJ2-7; D gene ambiguous. The ends were cut back, 0 bases at V and 2 bases at J, with 14 bases in the middle. The CDR3 contains 16 residues. Looked up from germline, CDR1 is LGHNA and CDR2 is YSLEER.

CDR3 sequence (DNA): TGTGCCAGCAGTTTACCCAGGGGACCTAATCAGCCCCAGCATTTT. This encodes CASSLPRGPNQPQHF. The chain links TRBV27 to TRBJ1-5, with D possibly being TRBD1 (6 bases). Trimming took 2 bases from V and 4 from J, leaving 12 bases between them. The CDR3 has 15 residues. Germline lookup yields CDR1 MNHEY and CDR2 SMNVEV (reference sequence).

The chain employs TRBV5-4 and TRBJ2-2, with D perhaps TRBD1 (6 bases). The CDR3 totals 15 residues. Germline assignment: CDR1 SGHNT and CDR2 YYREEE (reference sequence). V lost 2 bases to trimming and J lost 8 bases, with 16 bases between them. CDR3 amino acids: CASSFRQDSRGELFF. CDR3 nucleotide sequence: TGTGCCAGCAGCTTCAGACAGGACTCAAGGGGGGAGCTGTTTTTT.

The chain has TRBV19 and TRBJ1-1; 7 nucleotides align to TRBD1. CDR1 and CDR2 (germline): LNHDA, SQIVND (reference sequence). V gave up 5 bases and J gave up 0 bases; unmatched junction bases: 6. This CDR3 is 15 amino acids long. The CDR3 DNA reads TGTGCCAGTAGTTCGATACAGGGGATGAACACTGAAGCTTTCTTT. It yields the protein CASSSIQGMNTEAFF.

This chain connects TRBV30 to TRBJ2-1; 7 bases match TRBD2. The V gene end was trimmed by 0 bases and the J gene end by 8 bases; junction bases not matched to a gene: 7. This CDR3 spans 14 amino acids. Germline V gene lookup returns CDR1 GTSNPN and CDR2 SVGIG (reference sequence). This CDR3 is CAWSVQTSRDEQFF. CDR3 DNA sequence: TGTGCCTGGAGTGTACAGACTAGCCGGGATGAGCAGTTCTTC.

The CDR3 loop is CASRPRPGQGYYEQYF. In DNA, the CDR3 is TGTGCCAGCAGACCCCGACCGGGACAGGGATACTACGAGCAGTACTTC. V gene TRBV11-1 combines with J gene TRBJ2-7; the match to TRBD1 covers 9 bases. The CDR3 has 16 amino acids. V shed 6 bases and J 3 bases; nucleotides not matched to a gene: 12. CDR1 is SGHAT and CDR2 is FQDESV in the germline V gene (reference sequence).

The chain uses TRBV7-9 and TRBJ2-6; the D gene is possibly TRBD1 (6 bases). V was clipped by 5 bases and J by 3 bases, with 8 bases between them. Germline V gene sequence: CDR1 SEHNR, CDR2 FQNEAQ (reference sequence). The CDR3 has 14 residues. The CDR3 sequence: CASSPRGGANVLTF. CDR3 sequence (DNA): TGTGCCAGCAGCCCCAGGGGTGGGGCCAACGTCCTGACTTTC.

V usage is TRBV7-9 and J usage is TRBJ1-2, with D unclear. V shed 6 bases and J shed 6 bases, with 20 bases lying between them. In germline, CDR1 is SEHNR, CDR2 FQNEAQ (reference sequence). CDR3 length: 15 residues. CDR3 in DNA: TGTGCCAGCAGTCTGCAGGCGAGGACCCCCGATGGCTACACCTTC. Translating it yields CASSLQARTPDGYTF.

CDR3 DNA sequence: TGTGCCACCAGTCTAGCGGGAGACGGCGAGACCCAGTACTTC. Translation gives CATSLAGDGETQYF. The rearrangement uses TRBV24-1 and TRBJ2-5, with 10 bases matching TRBD2. The CDR3 runs to 14 residues. From germline, CDR1 is KGHDR and CDR2 SFDVKD. The V gene end was trimmed by 6 bases and the J gene end by 5 bases; junction bases not matched to a gene: 5.

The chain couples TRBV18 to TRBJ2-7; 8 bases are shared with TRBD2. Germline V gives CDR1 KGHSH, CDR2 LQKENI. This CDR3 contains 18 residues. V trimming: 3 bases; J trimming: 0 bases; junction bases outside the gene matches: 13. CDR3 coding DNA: TGTGCCAGCTCACCTACGGAGGGGTTAGCGGGGCCCTCCTACGAGCAGTACTTC. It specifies CASSPTEGLAGPSYEQYF.

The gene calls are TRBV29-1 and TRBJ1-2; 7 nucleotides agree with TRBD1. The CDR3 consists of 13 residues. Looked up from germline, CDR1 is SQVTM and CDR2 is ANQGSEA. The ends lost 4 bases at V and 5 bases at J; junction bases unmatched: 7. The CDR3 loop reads CSVGTGDLYGYTF. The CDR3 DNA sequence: TGCAGCGTTGGTACAGGGGATTTGTATGGCTACACCTTC.

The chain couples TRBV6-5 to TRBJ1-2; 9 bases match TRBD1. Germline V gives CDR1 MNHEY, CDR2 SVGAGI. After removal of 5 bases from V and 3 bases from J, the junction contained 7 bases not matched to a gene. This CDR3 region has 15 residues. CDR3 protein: CASSLLTGGDYGYTF. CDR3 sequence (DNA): TGTGCCAGCAGTCTATTGACAGGGGGGGACTATGGCTACACCTTC.